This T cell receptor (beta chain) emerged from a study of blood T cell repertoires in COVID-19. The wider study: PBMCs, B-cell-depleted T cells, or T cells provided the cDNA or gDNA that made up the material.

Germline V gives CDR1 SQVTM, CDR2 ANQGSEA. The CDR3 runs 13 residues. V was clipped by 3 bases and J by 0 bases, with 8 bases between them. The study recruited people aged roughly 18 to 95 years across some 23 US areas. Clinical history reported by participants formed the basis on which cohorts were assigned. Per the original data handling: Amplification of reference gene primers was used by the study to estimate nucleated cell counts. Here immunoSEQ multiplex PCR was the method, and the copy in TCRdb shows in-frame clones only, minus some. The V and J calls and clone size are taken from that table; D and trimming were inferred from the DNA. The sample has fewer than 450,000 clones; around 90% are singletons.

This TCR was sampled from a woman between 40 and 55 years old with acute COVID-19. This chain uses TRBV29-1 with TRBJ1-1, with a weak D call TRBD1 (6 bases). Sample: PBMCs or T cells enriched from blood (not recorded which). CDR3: CSVDGQMNTEAFF. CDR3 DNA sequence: TGCAGCGTTGATGGACAGATGAACACTGAAGCTTTCTTT.